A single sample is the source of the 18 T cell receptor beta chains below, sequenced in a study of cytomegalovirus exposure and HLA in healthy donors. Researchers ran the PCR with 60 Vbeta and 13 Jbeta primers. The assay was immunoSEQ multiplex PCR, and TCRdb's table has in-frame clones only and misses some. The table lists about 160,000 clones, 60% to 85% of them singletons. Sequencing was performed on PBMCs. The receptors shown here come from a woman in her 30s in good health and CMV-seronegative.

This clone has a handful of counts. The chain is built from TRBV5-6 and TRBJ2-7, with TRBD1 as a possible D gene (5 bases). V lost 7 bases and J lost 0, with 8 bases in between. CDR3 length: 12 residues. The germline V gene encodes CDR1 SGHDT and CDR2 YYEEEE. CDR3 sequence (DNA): TGTGCCAGCGAAGGGGACTCCTACGAGCAGTACTTC. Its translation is CASEGDSYEQYF. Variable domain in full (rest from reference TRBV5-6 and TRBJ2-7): DAGVTQSPTHLIKTRGQQVTLRCSPKSGHDTVSWYQQALGQGPQFIFQYYEEEERQRGNFPDRFSGHQFPNYSSELNVNALLLGDSALYLCASEGDSYEQYFGPGTRLTVT.

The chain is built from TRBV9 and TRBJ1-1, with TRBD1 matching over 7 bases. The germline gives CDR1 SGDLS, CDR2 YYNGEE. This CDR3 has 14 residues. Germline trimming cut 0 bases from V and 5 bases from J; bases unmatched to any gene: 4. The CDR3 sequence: CASSVGQGRTEAFF. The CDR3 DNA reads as TGTGCCAGCAGCGTAGGACAGGGAAGGACTGAAGCTTTCTTT.

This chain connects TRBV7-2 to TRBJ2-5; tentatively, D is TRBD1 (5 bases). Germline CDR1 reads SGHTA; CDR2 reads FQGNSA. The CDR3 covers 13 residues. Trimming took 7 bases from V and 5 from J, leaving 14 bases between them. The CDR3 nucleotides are TGTGCCAGCAACCCTGAGAACAGGGAGACCCAGTACTTC. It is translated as CASNPENRETQYF.

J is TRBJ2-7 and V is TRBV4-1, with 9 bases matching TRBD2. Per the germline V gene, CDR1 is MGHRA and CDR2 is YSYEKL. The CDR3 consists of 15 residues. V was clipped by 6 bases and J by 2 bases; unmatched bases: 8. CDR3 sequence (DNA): TGCGCCAGCAGTAGCCTAGCGGGGCATACCTACGAGCAGTACTTC. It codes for CASSSLAGHTYEQYF.

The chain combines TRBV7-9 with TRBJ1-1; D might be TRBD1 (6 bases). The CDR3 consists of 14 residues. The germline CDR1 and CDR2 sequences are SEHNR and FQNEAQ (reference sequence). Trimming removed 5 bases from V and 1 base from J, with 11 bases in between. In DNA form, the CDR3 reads TGTGCCAGCAGCCTCTCACAGGGGAACACTGAAGCTTTCTTT. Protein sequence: CASSLSQGNTEAFF. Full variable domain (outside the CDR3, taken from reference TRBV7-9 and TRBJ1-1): DTGVSQNPRHKITKRGQNVTFRCDPISEHNRLYWYRQTLGQGPEFLTYFQNEAQLEKSRLLSDRFSAERPKGSFSTLEIQRTEQGDSAMYLCASSLSQGNTEAFFGQGTRLTVV.

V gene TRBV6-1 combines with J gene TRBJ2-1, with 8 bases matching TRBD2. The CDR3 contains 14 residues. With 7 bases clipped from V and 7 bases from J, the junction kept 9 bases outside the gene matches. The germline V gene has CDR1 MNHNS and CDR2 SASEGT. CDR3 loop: CASIGRGDLNEQFF. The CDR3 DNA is TGTGCCAGCATCGGGCGGGGGGACCTAAATGAGCAGTTCTTC.

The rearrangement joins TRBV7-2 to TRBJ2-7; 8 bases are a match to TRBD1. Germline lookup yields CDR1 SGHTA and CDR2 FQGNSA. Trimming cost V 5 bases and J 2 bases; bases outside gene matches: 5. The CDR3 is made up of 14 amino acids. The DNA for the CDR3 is TGTGCCAGCAGCCCCCGACAGGGGCCCTACGAGCAGTACTTC. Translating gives CASSPRQGPYEQYF.

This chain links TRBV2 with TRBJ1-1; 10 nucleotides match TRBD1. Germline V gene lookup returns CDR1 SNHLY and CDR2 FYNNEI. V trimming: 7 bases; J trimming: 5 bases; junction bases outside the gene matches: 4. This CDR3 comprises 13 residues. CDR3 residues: CASMGTGVTEAFF. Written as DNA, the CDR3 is TGTGCCAGCATGGGGACAGGGGTGACTGAAGCTTTCTTT.

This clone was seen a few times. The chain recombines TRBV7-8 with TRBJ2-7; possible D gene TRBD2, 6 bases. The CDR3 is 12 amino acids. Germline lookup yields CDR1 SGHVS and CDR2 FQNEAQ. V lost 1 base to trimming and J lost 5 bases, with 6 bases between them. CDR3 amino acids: CASSLGGDEQYF. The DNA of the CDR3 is TGTGCCAGCAGCTTAGGCGGGGACGAGCAGTACTTC. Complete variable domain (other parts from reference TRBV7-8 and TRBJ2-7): GAGVSQSPRYKVAKRGQDVALRCDPISGHVSLFWYQQALGQGPEFLTYFQNEAQLDKSGLPSDRFFAERPEGSVSTLKIQRTQQEDSAVYLCASSLGGDEQYFGPGTRLTVT.

CDR3 protein: CAWRSGTLSNTEAFF. Here the CDR3 DNA reads TGTGCCTGGAGGTCGGGGACACTCTCGAACACTGAAGCTTTCTTT. J is TRBJ1-1 and V is TRBV30; possibly TRBD1 for D (6 bases). V lost 3 bases, J lost 1 base, and 15 bases lay in between. Germline V lookup: CDR1 GTSNPN, CDR2 SVGIG (reference sequence). The CDR3 spans 15 residues.

Here the CDR3 reads CASSIVGYGYTF. The CDR3 DNA reads as TGTGCCAGTAGTATTGTCGGCTATGGCTACACCTTC. The chain combines TRBV19 with TRBJ1-2; the D is unclear. The length of the CDR3 is 12 residues. Germline V lookup: CDR1 LNHDA, CDR2 SQIVND (reference sequence). Trimming took off 3 bases at V and 4 bases at J, with 6 bases between the two ends.

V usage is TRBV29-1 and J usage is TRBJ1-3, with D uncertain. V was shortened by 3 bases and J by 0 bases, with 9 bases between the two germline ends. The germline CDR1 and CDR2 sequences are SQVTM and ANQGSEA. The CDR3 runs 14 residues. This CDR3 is CSVEQVNSGNTIYF. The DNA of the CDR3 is TGCAGCGTTGAGCAGGTGAACTCTGGAAACACCATATATTTT. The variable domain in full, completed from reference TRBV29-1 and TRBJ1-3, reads SAVISQKPSRDICQRGTSLTIQCQVDSQVTMMFWYRQQPGQSLTLIATANQGSEATYESGFVIDKFPISRPNLTFSTLTVSNMSPEDSSIYLCSVEQVNSGNTIYFGEGSWLTVV.

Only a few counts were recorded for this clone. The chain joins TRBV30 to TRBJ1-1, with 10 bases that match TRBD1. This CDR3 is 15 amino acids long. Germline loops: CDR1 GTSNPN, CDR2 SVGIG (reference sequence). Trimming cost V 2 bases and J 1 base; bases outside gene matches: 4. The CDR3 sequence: CAWSMTGGRNTEAFF. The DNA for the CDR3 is TGTGCCTGGAGTATGACAGGGGGCAGGAACACTGAAGCTTTCTTT.

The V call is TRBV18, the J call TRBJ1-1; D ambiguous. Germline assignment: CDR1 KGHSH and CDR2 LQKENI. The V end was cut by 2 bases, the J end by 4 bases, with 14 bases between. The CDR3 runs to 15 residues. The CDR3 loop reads CASSPATKMSTEAFF. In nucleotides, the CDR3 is TGTGCCAGCTCACCAGCGACAAAGATGAGCACTGAAGCTTTCTTT. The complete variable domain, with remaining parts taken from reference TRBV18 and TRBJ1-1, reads NAGVMQNPRHLVRRRGQEARLRCSPMKGHSHVYWYRQLPEEGLKFMVYLQKENIIDESGMPKERFSAEFPKEGPSILRIQQVVRGDSAAYFCASSPATKMSTEAFFGQGTRLTVV.

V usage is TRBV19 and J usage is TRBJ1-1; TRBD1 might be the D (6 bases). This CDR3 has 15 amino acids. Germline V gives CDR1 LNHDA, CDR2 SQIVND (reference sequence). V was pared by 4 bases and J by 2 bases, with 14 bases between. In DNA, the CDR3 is TGTGCCAGTAGTAGCCGGGACACATCAAACACTGAAGCTTTCTTT. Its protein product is CASSSRDTSNTEAFF. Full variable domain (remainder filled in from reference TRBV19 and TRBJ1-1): DGGITQSPKYLFRKEGQNVTLSCEQNLNHDAMYWYRQDPGQGLRLIYYSQIVNDFQKGDIAEGYSVSREKKESFPLTVTSAQKNPTAFYLCASSSRDTSNTEAFFGQGTRLTVV.

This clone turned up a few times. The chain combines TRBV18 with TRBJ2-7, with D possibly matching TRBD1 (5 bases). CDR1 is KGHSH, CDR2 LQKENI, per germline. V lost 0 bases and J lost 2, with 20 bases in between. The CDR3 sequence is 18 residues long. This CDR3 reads CASSPPTARILDTYEQYF. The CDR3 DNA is TGTGCCAGCTCACCACCGACAGCGCGGATACTTGATACCTACGAGCAGTACTTC.

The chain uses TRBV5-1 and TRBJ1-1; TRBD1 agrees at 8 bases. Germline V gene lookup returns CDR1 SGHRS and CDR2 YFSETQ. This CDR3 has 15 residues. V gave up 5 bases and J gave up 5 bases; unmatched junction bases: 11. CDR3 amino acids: CASSHAQGDRTEAFF. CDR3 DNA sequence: TGCGCCAGCAGTCACGCACAGGGGGATCGGACTGAAGCTTTCTTT. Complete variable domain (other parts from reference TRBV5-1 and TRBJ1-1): KAGVTQTPRYLIKTRGQQVTLSCSPISGHRSVSWYQQTPGQGLQFLFEYFSETQRNKGNFPGRFSGRQFSNSRSEMNVSTLELGDSALYLCASSHAQGDRTEAFFGQGTRLTVV.

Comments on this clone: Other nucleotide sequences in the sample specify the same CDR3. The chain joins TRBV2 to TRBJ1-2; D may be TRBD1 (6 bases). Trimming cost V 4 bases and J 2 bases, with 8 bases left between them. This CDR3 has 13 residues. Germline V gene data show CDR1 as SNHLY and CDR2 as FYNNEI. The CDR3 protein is CASSGQGNYGYTF. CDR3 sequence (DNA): TGTGCCAGCAGTGGGCAGGGGAACTATGGCTACACCTTC.